Each of the 22 T cell receptor beta chains below was sequenced from the same sample in a study of tissue T cells after allogeneic stem cell transplantation. Using immunoSEQ multiplex PCR, the repertoire was profiled, and TCRdb retains in-frame clones only, with some absent. Of roughly 50,000 clones listed, around 70% are singletons. Sequencing was carried out using sorted cells pooled from one or two spleens. These receptor sequences come from a pool of C57BL/6 mice in good health.

With respect to this clone: The genes and germline here are from mouse. The read gets to within 1 residue of the CDR3 end, and the germline J gene fills in the rest. The chain recombines TRBV15 with TRBJ2-1; D is uncertain. V lost 2 bases to trimming and J lost 1 base, with 6 bases between them. From germline, CDR1 is SGHND and CDR2 FRSKSL. There are 14 residues in the CDR3. The part of the CDR3 DNA that was read is TGTGCCAGCAGTTTACCGGAGAACTATGCTGAGCAGTTC. This codes for CASSLPENYAEQF. The complete CDR3 reads CASSLPENYAEQFF.

As for this clone: Mouse gene names and germline throughout. The read gets to within 1 residue of the CDR3 end, and the germline J gene fills in the rest. This rearrangement joins TRBV26 to TRBJ2-7, with D perhaps being TRBD1 or TRBD2 (6 bases each). CDR1 and CDR2 from the germline V gene are KGHPV and FQNQEV (reference sequence). CDR3 length: 12 amino acids. V gave up 3 bases and J gave up 4 bases, with 7 bases separating them. CDR3 sequence: CASSLGGYEQYF. The CDR3 DNA, read in part, is TGTGCCAGCAGTCTAGGGGGGTATGAACAGTAC. Drawing the rest from reference TRBV26 and TRBJ2-7, the complete variable domain is NSKVIQTPRYLVKGQGQKAKMRCIPEKGHPVVFWYQQNKNNEFKFLINFQNQEVLQQIDMTEKRFSAECPSNSPCSLEIQSSEAGDSALYLCASSLGGYEQYFGPGTRLTVL.

Concerning this clone: Mouse gene names and germline throughout. The sequenced fragment ends 1 residue before the CDR3 boundary, so the rest is inferred from the germline J gene. V and J are TRBV3 and TRBJ1-1; D might be TRBD1 (5 bases). Per germline, CDR1 SNHLY and CDR2 FYNGKV (reference sequence). There are 14 residues in the CDR3. V lost 1 base and J lost 0, with 6 bases in between. The DNA read from the CDR3 is TGTGCCAGCAGCTTAGTGGGGGCAAACACAGAAGTCTTC. Protein sequence: CASSLVGANTEVF. The CDR3 in its entirety is CASSLVGANTEVFF.

In its sample, this clone was seen a few times. Mouse gene names apply. The CDR3 end falls 1 residue outside the read, so it is completed with the germline J gene. This sample includes further DNA sequences coding for the same CDR3. This sequence joins TRBV19 and TRBJ2-7; D tentatively fits TRBD1 or TRBD2 (5 bases each). V lost 0 bases, J lost 4 bases, and 5 bases lay in between. CDR1 and CDR2 (germline): FNHDT, SITEND (reference sequence). This CDR3 contains 12 residues. CDR3 in amino acids: CASSIGGYEQYF. The covered CDR3 bases are TGTGCCAGCAGTATAGGGGGGTATGAACAGTAC. The whole variable domain, remainder taken from reference TRBV19 and TRBJ2-7, is GGIITQTPKFLIGQEGQKLTLKCQQNFNHDTMYWYRQDSGKGLRLIYYSITENDLQKGDLSEGYDASREKKSSFSLTVTSAQKNEMAVFLCASSIGGYEQYFGPGTRLTVL.

Comments on this clone: The germline and genes are mouse ones. The CDR3 reads CASSDRVNTEVFF. The sequenced part of the CDR3 DNA is TGTGCCAGCAGTGATAGGGTTAACACAGAAGTCTTC. This chain joins TRBV13-1 and TRBJ1-1; D ambiguous. The read comes to an end 1 residue before the CDR3 does, leaving the germline J gene to fill in the end. The length of the CDR3 is 13 residues. The V gene's germline CDR1 is NSHNY and CDR2 SYGAGN. Trimming took 1 base from V and 2 from J, leaving 6 bases between them.

As for this clone: Germline and genes here are mouse. The read terminates 1 residue before the CDR3 end, so the remaining end is supplied by the germline J gene. The chain carries TRBV26 and TRBJ1-3; 7 bases align to TRBD1. The CDR3 length is 15 residues. With 5 bases clipped from V and 0 bases from J, the junction kept 4 bases outside the gene matches. The germline gives CDR1 KGHPV, CDR2 FQNQEV (reference sequence). The DNA read from the CDR3 is TGTGCCAGCAGTAGGACAGGAAATTCTGGAAATACGCTCTAT. The encoded protein is CASSRTGNSGNTLY. The entire CDR3 reads CASSRTGNSGNTLYF. Supplemented by reference TRBV26 and TRBJ1-3, the full variable domain reads NSKVIQTPRYLVKGQGQKAKMRCIPEKGHPVVFWYQQNKNNEFKFLINFQNQEVLQQIDMTEKRFSAECPSNSPCSLEIQSSEAGDSALYLCASSRTGNSGNTLYFGEGSRLIVV.

In this sample, this clone turned up a few times. Here the gene names and germline are mouse. The read comes to an end 1 residue before the CDR3 does, leaving the germline J gene to fill in the end. The chain links TRBV24 to TRBJ2-7, with 12 bases identical to TRBD1. This CDR3 spans 14 amino acids. Germline V lookup: CDR1 KGHTA, CDR2 FRNEEI. V lost 6 bases and J lost 7; bases outside the gene matches: 7. The DNA read from the CDR3 is TGTGCCAGCAGCCCGGGACAGGGGGCTGGCGAACAGTAC. Translating it yields CASSPGQGAGEQY. The full CDR3 sequence reads CASSPGQGAGEQYF.

For this clone: Mouse gene names and germline throughout. The CDR3 extends 1 residue past the end of the read, so its final part is completed from the germline J gene. The same CDR3 also results from other DNA sequences found in this sample. The J gene is TRBJ2-4, the V gene TRBV3; 7 nucleotides match TRBD2. Losses at the gene ends were 1 base for V and 3 bases for J; bases not matched to a gene: 1. This CDR3 has 14 residues. Germline loops: CDR1 SNHLY, CDR2 FYNGKV (reference sequence). The sequenced part of the CDR3 DNA is TGTGCCAGCAGCTTAGACTGGGGACAAAACACCTTGTAC. Protein product: CASSLDWGQNTLY. The whole CDR3 is CASSLDWGQNTLYF.

A note on this clone: All gene names here are mouse names. With the read ending 1 residue before the CDR3 end, the germline J gene is used to fill in that end. The chain couples TRBV31 to TRBJ2-5; 9 nucleotides align to TRBD2. This CDR3 has 13 amino acids. CDR1 is GKSSPN, CDR2 SITVG, per germline. Losses at the gene ends were 1 base for V and 6 bases for J; bases not matched to a gene: 2. The DNA read from the CDR3 is TGTGCCTGGAGTCCTGGGGGGGATGACACCCAGTAC. The encoded protein is CAWSPGGDDTQY. The CDR3 in full is CAWSPGGDDTQYF.

Note on this clone: Gene labels here are mouse ones. Here the CDR3 reads CASADSGNTLYF. Incomplete CDR3 DNA: TGTGCCAGCGCCGATTCTGGAAATACGCTCTAT. The chain carries TRBV13-3 and TRBJ1-3; D remains unclear. Read coverage stops 1 residue before the CDR3 terminus; the germline J gene supplies the remainder. CDR3 length: 12 amino acids. The germline V gene has CDR1 NNHDY and CDR2 SYVADS. V dropped 7 bases and J dropped 0 bases, with 5 bases sitting between them.

Details on this clone: Germline and genes here are mouse. The CDR3 is cut off 1 residue early in the read; its end comes from the germline J gene. The chain joins TRBV26 to TRBJ2-5, with 7 bases lining up with TRBD1. This CDR3 comprises 14 residues. Germline loops: CDR1 KGHPV, CDR2 FQNQEV (reference sequence). V was pared by 4 bases and J by 3 bases, with 4 bases of the junction left unmatched. CDR3 DNA, as far as it was read: TGTGCCAGCAGTCCCGGGACAGCTCAAGACACCCAGTAC. Translated: CASSPGTAQDTQY. In full, the CDR3 is CASSPGTAQDTQYF.

With respect to this clone: Germline and genes: mouse. Read sequence stops 1 residue before the CDR3 end, and the germline J gene provides the missing end. The V gene is TRBV5, the J gene TRBJ2-5, with D hard to call. Germline assignment: CDR1 LGHNA and CDR2 YNLKQL (reference sequence). The CDR3 has 11 residues. With 5 bases removed from V and 3 bases from J, the gap between germline ends came to 3 bases. The DNA read from the CDR3 is TGTGCCAGCAGCTCTCAAGACACCCAGTAC. It specifies CASSSQDTQY. The whole CDR3 region reads CASSSQDTQYF.

About this clone itself: Genes here carry mouse names. The CDR3 extends 1 residue past the end of the read, so its final part is completed from the germline J gene. This chain links TRBV12-1 with TRBJ1-1, with D possibly TRBD1 on 6 matching bases. The CDR3 totals 13 residues. Germline assignment: CDR1 SGHSN and CDR2 HYEKVE. V was shortened by 2 bases and J by 0 bases, with 6 bases between the two germline ends. The CDR3 is CASSRDTNTEVFF. The CDR3 bases that were read are TGTGCCAGCTCTCGGGACACAAACACAGAAGTCTTC.

In the case of this clone: The genes are named according to mouse. The sequence runs out 1 residue before the end of the CDR3; the remainder is reconstructed from the germline J gene. The V gene is TRBV29, the J gene TRBJ1-5; 9 nucleotides align to TRBD1. Germline V gene data show CDR1 as MSHET and CDR2 as SYDVDS. The CDR3 has 13 amino acids. J lost 6 bases, V lost 9 bases, and 6 bases had no gene match. The CDR3 loop reads CASGTGRGQAPLF. Incomplete CDR3 DNA: TGTGCTAGTGGGACAGGGAGGGGCCAGGCTCCGCTT. The full variable domain, rest sourced from reference TRBV29 and TRBJ1-5, is DMKVTQMPRYLIKRMGENVLLECGQDMSHETMYWYRQDPGLGLQLIYISYDVDSNSEGDIPKGYRVSRKKREHFSLILDSAKTNQTSVYFCASGTGRGQAPLFGEGTRLSVL.

Regarding this clone: The genes are named according to mouse. The sequenced fragment ends 1 residue before the CDR3 boundary, so the rest is inferred from the germline J gene. V is TRBV16 and J is TRBJ2-5, with TRBD2 matching 13 bases. Trimming at V came to 5 bases and at J to 3 bases, leaving 2 bases not matched to a gene. The CDR3 totals 15 residues. CDR1 is SGHSA and CDR2 is FRNQAP in the germline V gene. CDR3 bases read: TGTGCAAGCAGCCAGGGACTGGGGGGGCAAGACACCCAGTAC. Its translation is CASSQGLGGQDTQY. The complete CDR3 sequence is CASSQGLGGQDTQYF. The whole variable domain, remainder taken from reference TRBV16 and TRBJ2-5, is NAGVIQTPRHKVTGKGQEATLWCEPISGHSAVFWYRQTIVQGLEFLTYFRNQAPIDDSGMPKERFSAQMPNQSHSTLKIQSTQPQDSAVYLCASSQGLGGQDTQYFGPGTRLLVL.

As regards this clone: Gene labels here are mouse ones. The sequenced fragment ends 1 residue before the CDR3 boundary, so the rest is inferred from the germline J gene. V is TRBV13-2 and J is TRBJ1-4; D is perhaps TRBD1 (6 bases). Trimming took off 5 bases at V and 4 bases at J, with 9 bases between the two ends. Germline V gene data show CDR1 as NNHNN and CDR2 as SYGAGS (reference sequence). CDR3 length equals 13 residues. The CDR3: CASGQGYNERLFF. Partial CDR3 DNA: TGTGCCAGCGGACAGGGCTACAACGAAAGATTATTT.

Regarding this clone: Gene names are the mouse ones. The read comes to an end 1 residue before the CDR3 does, leaving the germline J gene to fill in the end. The V and J genes are TRBV15 and TRBJ2-3, with TRBD2 matching over 9 bases. Germline CDR1 and CDR2: SGHND and FRSKSL. Trimming at V came to 3 bases and at J to 0 bases, leaving 4 bases not matched to a gene. The CDR3 consists of 16 residues. The chain's CDR3 is CASSLGTGSSAETLYF. The CDR3 DNA, read in part, is TGTGCCAGCAGTTTGGGGACTGGGTCTAGTGCAGAAACGCTGTAT.

Concerning this clone itself: Gene names follow the mouse nomenclature. From the germline J gene comes the end of the CDR3, since the read stops 1 residue before it. The chain combines TRBV1 with TRBJ1-6; no firm D call. TRBJ1-6 is classed as an ORF, of uncertain function. The germline V and J ends were trimmed by 1 base and 1 base, with 2 bases remaining between them. The CDR3 sequence is 14 residues long. The germline V gene encodes CDR1 NSQYPW and CDR2 LRSPGD (reference sequence). This chain's CDR3 is CTCSAASYNSPLYF. The CDR3 DNA, read in part, is TGCACCTGCAGTGCAGCCTCCTATAATTCGCCCCTCTAC.

About this clone itself: The gene names given are mouse names. With the read ending 1 residue before the CDR3 end, the germline J gene is used to fill in that end. The chain is built from TRBV2 and TRBJ1-3; no definite D call. Deletions cut 4 bases from V and 0 bases from J, with 7 bases between. The CDR3 sequence is 14 residues long. Germline V gives CDR1 LGHNA, CDR2 YSYQKL. This CDR3 is CASSREDSGNTLYF. CDR3 bases read: TGTGCCAGCAGCCGGGAAGATTCTGGAAATACGCTCTAT.

This clone has a handful of counts. Gene names and germline match the mouse. The read finishes 1 residue shy of the CDR3 end, and the germline J gene is used to complete it. The chain carries TRBV4 and TRBJ2-7; 10 nucleotides line up with TRBD1. Germline V gene data show CDR1 as LGHDT and CDR2 as YNNKQL (reference sequence). This CDR3 region has 13 residues. Trimming took 5 bases from V and 6 from J; bases not matched to a gene: 4. Incomplete CDR3 DNA: TGTGCCAGCAGCCGACAGGGGGCGCTTGAACAGTAC. As protein: CASSRQGALEQY. The entire CDR3 protein is CASSRQGALEQYF.

Of note for this clone: The genes are named according to mouse. The sequenced fragment ends 1 residue before the CDR3 boundary, so the rest is inferred from the germline J gene. The gene calls are TRBV13-2 and TRBJ2-5; TRBD1 agrees at 10 bases. This CDR3 region has 14 residues. V dropped 2 bases and J dropped 7; count of bases not matched to a gene: 4. Germline V gives CDR1 NNHNN, CDR2 SYGAGS (reference sequence). The sequenced part of the CDR3 DNA is TGTGCCAGCGGTGAGACAGGGGGCGGGAACACCCAGTAC. This codes for CASGETGGGNTQY. The entire CDR3 reads CASGETGGGNTQYF.

This clone has only a few counts. Mouse germline and gene names are used. The read terminates 1 residue before the CDR3 end, so the remaining end is supplied by the germline J gene. The chain joins TRBV12-1 to TRBJ1-3; 7 bases line up with TRBD1. CDR3 length: 15 amino acids. After removal of 2 bases from V and 0 bases from J, the junction contained 3 bases not matched to a gene. The germline V gene encodes CDR1 SGHSN and CDR2 HYEKVE. The CDR3: CASSPTGFSGNTLYF. Partial CDR3 DNA: TGTGCCAGCTCTCCGACAGGGTTTTCTGGAAATACGCTCTAT.